This T cell receptor beta chain derives from a study of OX40 agonist ivuxolimab in advanced cancers. Turning to the study itself: Treatment of patients was with ivuxolimab, an agonistic anti-OX40 (CD134) antibody. Partial responses were achieved by three patients, of whom one had hepatocellular carcinoma and two had cutaneous melanoma. General study results and limits: Relative to CD4+, CD8+ T cells held more expanded clones on average. Patients with a partial response at 0.1-3.0 mg/kg had among the lowest clonal expansion.

This CDR3 comprises 17 residues. From germline, CDR1 is SGHRS and CDR2 YFSETQ. V lost 0 bases to trimming and J lost 0 bases; unmatched junction nucleotides: 2. Assay: immunoSEQ multiplex PCR; the TCRdb copy retains only in-frame clones and omits some. The sample lists roughly 95,000 clones; 65% to 90% were seen once. A word on this clone: Its antigen is still unknown.

Material: CD4+ or CD8+ T cells sorted from blood, obtained in a trial of the OX40 agonist ivuxolimab. The genes are TRBV5-1 and TRBJ2-3; 12 bases agree with TRBD2. This sequence was found in an adult with an advanced solid tumor such as melanoma, head and neck, liver or kidney cancer. The CDR3: CASSLGLAGASTDTQYF. CDR3 sequence (DNA): TGCGCCAGCAGCTTGGGACTAGCGGGAGCAAGCACAGATACGCAGTATTTT.